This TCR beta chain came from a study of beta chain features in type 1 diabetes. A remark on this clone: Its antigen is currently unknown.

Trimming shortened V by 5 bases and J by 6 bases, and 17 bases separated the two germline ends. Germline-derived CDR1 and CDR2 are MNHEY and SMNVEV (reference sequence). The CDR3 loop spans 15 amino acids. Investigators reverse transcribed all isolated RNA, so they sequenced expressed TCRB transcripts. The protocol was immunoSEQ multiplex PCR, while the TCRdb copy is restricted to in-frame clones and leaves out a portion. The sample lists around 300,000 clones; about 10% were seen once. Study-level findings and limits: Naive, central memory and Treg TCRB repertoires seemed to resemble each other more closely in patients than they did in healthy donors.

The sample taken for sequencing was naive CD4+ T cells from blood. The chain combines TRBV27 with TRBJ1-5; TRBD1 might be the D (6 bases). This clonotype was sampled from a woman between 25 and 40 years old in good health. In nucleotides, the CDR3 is TGTGCCAGCAGTGTCTTGGGGGCAGGGGCTCAGCCCCAGCATTTT. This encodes CASSVLGAGAQPQHF.